The present T cell receptor beta chain was sequenced within a study of blood T cells in healthy people across ages. The CDR3 runs 15 residues. Per the germline V gene, CDR1 is MGHRA and CDR2 is YSYEKL. Trimming took 1 base from V and 2 from J; bases not matched to a gene: 4. This clonotype has a handful of counts. Antigen: not known. Study conclusions and caveats: No one knew whether donors had CMV, which possibly confounded expanded clonotype changes. The lack of PBMC sorting stopped any conclusive naive versus antigen-experienced comparison. It was held that the diversity estimates obtained from one million T cells were underestimates.

It was with a sample-barcoded 5' primer and a J-beta primer mix that a second PCR of roughly 6 to 11 cycles was run. Every molecule of cDNA carried a tag from a template-switch adaptor with 12 random nucleotides. One entry per CDR3 protein results from TCRdb running MiXCR on the 5' RACE reads. The table records about 970,000 distinct CDR3 sequences, roughly 47% of them present only once. The source is a woman aged 60-75 years in good health. Material for sequencing was blood. The rearrangement uses TRBV4-1 and TRBJ2-7, with 8 positions matching TRBD2. The CDR3 region has the DNA TGCGCCAGCAGCCAAGGACTAGCGTATACCTACGAGCAGTACTTC. This translates into CASSQGLAYTYEQYF.